The T cell receptor beta chain described here comes from a study of cytomegalovirus exposure and HLA in healthy donors. Whole-study results and caveats: The study put roughly 160 TCR beta chains on its list as cytomegalovirus-associated. Specificity of three CMV-associated chains for CMV antigens was verified in vitro. Many donors carried some public TCRs, although rarity characterized most TCR sequences.

As regards this clone: Its antigen remains unknown.

Assay: immunoSEQ multiplex PCR; the TCRdb copy retains only in-frame clones and omits some. The sample records about 250,000 clones, about 90% being singletons. The source of this sequence is a man aged 18 to 30 in good health and CMV-seropositive. Sequencing input: PBMCs.

The CDR3 protein is CASSQGSGSNNQPQHF. The CDR3 DNA reads as TGCGCCAGCAGCCAAGGATCGGGCAGCAATAATCAGCCCCAGCATTTT. The chain carries TRBV4-1 and TRBJ1-5; no definite D call. Germline-derived CDR1 and CDR2 are MGHRA and YSYEKL. This CDR3 spans 16 amino acids. The V and J ends lost 1 base and 4 bases respectively, with 14 bases between them.